This entry concerns a single T cell receptor (beta chain). The sample is drawn from a study of cytomegalovirus exposure and HLA in healthy donors. PCR employed 60 Vbeta and 13 Jbeta primers. The protocol was immunoSEQ multiplex PCR, while the TCRdb copy is restricted to in-frame clones and leaves out a portion. The table has 150,000 to 200,000 clones, approximately 88% seen once. Germline CDR1 reads MDHEN; CDR2 reads SYDVKM. V shed 6 bases, J shed 3 bases, and the junction held 7 bases outside the gene matches. CDR3 size: 15 residues. This chain connects TRBV28 to TRBJ2-7, with TRBD2 matching over 11 bases. Sequencing was performed on PBMCs. The sequence derives from a woman younger than 45 in good health and CMV-seronegative. This CDR3 reads CASSLTSGRLYEQYF. In DNA, the CDR3 is TGTGCCAGCAGCCTAACTAGCGGGAGACTCTACGAGCAGTACTTC.